The 18 T cell receptor beta chains given below trace back to one sample, sequenced in a study of cytomegalovirus exposure and HLA in healthy donors. The PCR had 60 Vbeta and 13 Jbeta primers. The table came from immunoSEQ multiplex PCR; TCRdb's copy has only in-frame clones and leaves some out. Here the sample spans 210,000 or so clones, over 60% being singletons. The sequenced sample consisted of PBMCs. All receptors come from a man between 18 and 35 years old in good health and CMV-seronegative.

V usage is TRBV19 and J usage is TRBJ2-5; maybe TRBD2 (5 bases). Judging by the DNA end, TRBJ2-7 fits better; the J call may be wrong. Germline values: CDR1 LNHDA, CDR2 SQIVND (reference sequence). The CDR3 contains 14 residues. The CDR3 here is CASSIAGVSYEQYF. Written as DNA, the CDR3 is TGTGCCAGTAGTATCGCGGGTGTCTCCTACGAGCAGTACTTC.

J is TRBJ1-5 and V is TRBV6-5; the D gene is possibly TRBD1 (6 bases). Germline assignment: CDR1 MNHEY and CDR2 SVGAGI. This CDR3 contains 14 residues. The ends were cut back, 6 bases at V and 7 bases at J, with 16 bases in the middle. CDR3 in DNA: TGTGCCAGCAGGAATAGTTGGGGGGGCCAGCCCCAGCATTTT. It translates to CASRNSWGGQPQHF.

In this sample, this clone turned up once. The chain joins TRBV11-2 to TRBJ2-7; 7 bases align to TRBD1. The J segment lost 3 bases and the V segment lost 1 base, leaving 6 bases of the junction unmatched. Germline CDR1 and CDR2: SGHAT and FQNNGV. The CDR3 extends over 15 amino acids. The CDR3 protein is CASSLAGQGVYEQYF. CDR3 nucleotides: TGTGCCAGCAGCTTAGCGGGTCAGGGGGTCTACGAGCAGTACTTC.

This rearrangement joins TRBV5-5 to TRBJ1-3, with D unresolved. V was pared by 1 base and J by 4 bases, with 12 bases between. CDR1 and CDR2 (germline): SGHKS, YYEKEE (reference sequence). The CDR3 loop spans 15 amino acids. The CDR3 sequence is CASSLRVYSGNTIYF. The CDR3 DNA reads as TGTGCCAGCAGCTTGAGAGTGTACTCCGGAAACACCATATATTTT.

The rearrangement links TRBV27 to TRBJ2-3; 13 bases align to TRBD2. The V segment lost 3 bases and the J segment 4 bases; nucleotides outside the gene matches: 4. The CDR3 is made up of 16 amino acids. Germline V lookup: CDR1 MNHEY, CDR2 SMNVEV (reference sequence). CDR3 nucleotides: TGTGCCAGCAGTTTGGGGACTAGCGGGACCGCAGATACGCAGTATTTT. This gives the protein CASSLGTSGTADTQYF.

This chain connects TRBV4-1 to TRBJ2-7; TRBD1 agrees at 10 bases. Germline V gives CDR1 MGHRA, CDR2 YSYEKL. The CDR3 totals 16 residues. Trimming at V came to 1 base and at J to 6 bases, leaving 9 bases not matched to a gene. This CDR3 reads CASSQGTGTGDLEQYF. The CDR3 nucleotides are TGCGCCAGCAGCCAAGGCACCGGGACAGGGGATCTCGAGCAGTACTTC.

The chain has TRBV21-1 and TRBJ1-1; the D call of TRBD1 is as the table states it, not checked on the DNA. TRBV21-1 is a pseudogene. The CDR3 contains 12 residues. CDR3 residues: CASRRTGTEAFF. CDR3 nucleotides: TGTGCCAGCAGGAGAACAGGGACTGAAGCTTTCTTT.

This clone ranks as medium-sized (0.01 to 0.1%). The V gene is TRBV6-1, the J gene TRBJ2-5; perhaps TRBD2 as D (7 bases). Per germline, CDR1 MNHNS and CDR2 SASEGT. Trimming took 2 bases from V and 5 from J, leaving 15 bases between them. CDR3 length: 15 residues. The CDR3 loop reads CASSEQIGGGETQYF. In nucleotides, the CDR3 is TGTGCCAGCAGTGAACAAATAGGGGGAGGGGAGACCCAGTACTTC.

The rearrangement links TRBV7-2 to TRBJ1-1; 7 bases fit TRBD1. The CDR3 consists of 15 residues. The V gene's germline CDR1 is SGHTA and CDR2 FQGNSA. The trim removed 4 bases at V and 5 bases at J, leaving 10 bases unmatched. As DNA, the CDR3 is TGTGCCAGCAGCTCTACGACAGGGCGCTGGACTGAAGCTTTCTTT. Its protein is CASSSTTGRWTEAFF.

The rearrangement joins TRBV7-9 to TRBJ2-3, with a weak D call TRBD1 (6 bases). Trimming left V 4 bases short and J 10 bases short, with 18 bases between. CDR1 and CDR2 from the germline V gene are SEHNR and FQNEAQ (reference sequence). This CDR3 region has 14 residues. The CDR3 protein is CASSWTVVHLSQYF. DNA for the CDR3: TGTGCCAGCAGCTGGACAGTGGTCCACCTCTCGCAGTATTTT.

V and J are TRBV7-2 and TRBJ2-1, with D possibly being TRBD2 (5 bases). The CDR3 is 14 residues long. V dropped 5 bases and J dropped 5 bases, with 13 bases sitting between them. Per germline, CDR1 SGHTA and CDR2 FQGNSA. The DNA of the CDR3 is TGTGCCAGCAGCATCACCGGGGTTCACAATGAGCAGTTCTTC. Protein sequence: CASSITGVHNEQFF. Full variable domain (outside the CDR3, taken from reference TRBV7-2 and TRBJ2-1): GAGVSQSPSNKVTEKGKDVELRCDPISGHTALYWYRQSLGQGLEFLIYFQGNSAPDKSGLPSDRFSAERTGGSVSTLTIQRTQQEDSAVYLCASSITGVHNEQFFGPGTRLTVL.

The V gene is TRBV7-8, the J gene TRBJ2-7; D not resolved. V was clipped by 5 bases and J by 4 bases, with 21 bases between them. The length of the CDR3 is 16 residues. Germline values: CDR1 SGHVS, CDR2 FQNEAQ. CDR3 nucleotides: TGTGCCAGCAGCCATCCCCAAGTGCATCTAGATTACGAGCAGTACTTC. Translation: CASSHPQVHLDYEQYF.

The rearrangement links TRBV9 to TRBJ2-5; TRBD1 is a possible D gene (6 bases). Trimming removed 4 bases at V and 5 bases at J, with 18 bases between. The CDR3 is made up of 15 amino acids. Germline values: CDR1 SGDLS, CDR2 YYNGEE. CDR3 sequence: CASSPGVVNGETQYF. The CDR3, as DNA: TGTGCCAGCAGCCCAGGGGTAGTAAATGGGGAGACCCAGTACTTC.

J is TRBJ1-1 and V is TRBV30, with 8 bases identical to TRBD1. The CDR3 is made up of 14 amino acids. V lost 2 bases, J lost 4 bases, and 6 bases stayed unmatched. In germline, CDR1 is GTSNPN, CDR2 SVGIG (reference sequence). The chain's CDR3 is CAWSPGGGGTEAFF. CDR3 DNA sequence: TGTGCCTGGAGTCCAGGGGGCGGTGGCACTGAAGCTTTCTTT.

The genes are TRBV27 and TRBJ1-6; 11 bases agree with TRBD1. Trimming took 3 bases from V and 4 from J; bases not matched to a gene: 14. Germline V lookup: CDR1 MNHEY, CDR2 SMNVEV (reference sequence). The CDR3 extends over 20 amino acids. The CDR3, as DNA: TGTGCCAGCAGTTTCTCCCAACCGAGGACAGGGGGCATGTATAATTCACCCCTCCACTTT. This encodes CASSFSQPRTGGMYNSPLHF.

Only one count was recorded for this clone. The chain couples TRBV7-3 to TRBJ2-6, with 8 bases that match TRBD2. The CDR3 extends over 18 amino acids. J was trimmed by 3 bases and V by 8 bases; bases with no gene match: 15. In germline, CDR1 is SGHTA, CDR2 FQGTGA. For the CDR3, the DNA is TGTGCCAGCCGTTCGGGGGGGACTTGGCTCGGTGGGGCCAACGTCCTGACTTTC. It is translated as CASRSGGTWLGGANVLTF.

The table lists this clone with a few counts. The J gene is TRBJ2-3, the V gene TRBV7-2; a weak D match, TRBD2 (5 bases). There are 12 residues in the CDR3. Trimming left V 3 bases short and J 4 bases short, with 5 bases between. The germline V gene has CDR1 SGHTA and CDR2 FQGNSA. CDR3 region: CASSFGADTQYF. The CDR3 DNA reads as TGTGCCAGCAGCTTCGGGGCAGATACGCAGTATTTT.

The chain has TRBV13 and TRBJ1-1; possibly TRBD1 for D (5 bases). The germline V gene encodes CDR1 PRHDT and CDR2 FYEKMQ (reference sequence). The CDR3 is made up of 15 amino acids. Trimming removed 3 bases at V and 6 bases at J, with 17 bases between. The CDR3 region has the DNA TGTGCCAGCAGCTTTCCAACAGGTCTTTCCTCTGAAGCTTTCTTT. Its translation: CASSFPTGLSSEAFF.